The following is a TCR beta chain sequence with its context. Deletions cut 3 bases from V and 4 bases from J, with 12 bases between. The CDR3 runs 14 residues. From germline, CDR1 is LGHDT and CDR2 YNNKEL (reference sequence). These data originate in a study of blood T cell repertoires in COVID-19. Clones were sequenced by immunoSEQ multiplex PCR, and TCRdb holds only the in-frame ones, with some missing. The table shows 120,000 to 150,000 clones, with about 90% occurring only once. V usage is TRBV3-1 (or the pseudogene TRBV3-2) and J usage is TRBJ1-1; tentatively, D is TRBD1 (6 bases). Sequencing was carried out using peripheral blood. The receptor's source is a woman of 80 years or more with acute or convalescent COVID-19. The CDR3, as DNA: TGTGCCAGCAGCCAGACAGGTGGCGGCACTGAAGCTTTCTTT. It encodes CASSQTGGGTEAFF.